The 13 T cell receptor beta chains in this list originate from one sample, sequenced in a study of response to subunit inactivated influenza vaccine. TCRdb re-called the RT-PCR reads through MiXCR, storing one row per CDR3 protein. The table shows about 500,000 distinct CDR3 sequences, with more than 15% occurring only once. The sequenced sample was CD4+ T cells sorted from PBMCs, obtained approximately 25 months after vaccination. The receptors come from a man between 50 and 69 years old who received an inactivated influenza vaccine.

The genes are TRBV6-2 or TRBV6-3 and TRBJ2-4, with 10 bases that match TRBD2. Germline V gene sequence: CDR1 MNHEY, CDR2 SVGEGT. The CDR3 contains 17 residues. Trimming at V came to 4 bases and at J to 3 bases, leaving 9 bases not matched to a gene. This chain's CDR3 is CASSSALAGFGKNIQYF. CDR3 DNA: TGTGCCAGCAGTTCCGCACTAGCGGGATTTGGCAAAAACATTCAGTACTTC.

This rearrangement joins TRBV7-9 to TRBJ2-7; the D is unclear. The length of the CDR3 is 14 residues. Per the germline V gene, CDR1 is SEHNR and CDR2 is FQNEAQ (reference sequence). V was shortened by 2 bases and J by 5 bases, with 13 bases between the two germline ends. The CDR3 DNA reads TGTGCCAGCAGCTTAACAGCCTCGGTACACGAGCAGTACTTC. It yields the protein CASSLTASVHEQYF.

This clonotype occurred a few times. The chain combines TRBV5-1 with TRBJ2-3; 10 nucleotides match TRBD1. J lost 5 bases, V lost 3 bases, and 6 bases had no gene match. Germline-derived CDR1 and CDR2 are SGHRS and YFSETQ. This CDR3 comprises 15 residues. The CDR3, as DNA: TGCGCCAGCAGCTCCCGGACAGGGGGGGGAGATACGCAGTATTTT. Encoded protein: CASSSRTGGGDTQYF.

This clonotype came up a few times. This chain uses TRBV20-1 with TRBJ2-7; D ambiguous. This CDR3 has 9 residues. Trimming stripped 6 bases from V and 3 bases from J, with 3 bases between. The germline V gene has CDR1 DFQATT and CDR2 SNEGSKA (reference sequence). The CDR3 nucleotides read TGCAGTGCAGACTACGAGCAGTACTTC. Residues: CSADYEQYF.

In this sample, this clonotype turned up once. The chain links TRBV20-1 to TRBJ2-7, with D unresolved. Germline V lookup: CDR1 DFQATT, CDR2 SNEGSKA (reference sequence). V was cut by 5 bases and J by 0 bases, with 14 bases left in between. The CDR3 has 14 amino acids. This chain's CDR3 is CSAALGGYSYEQYF. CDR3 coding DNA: TGCAGTGCTGCTTTGGGCGGATACTCCTACGAGCAGTACTTC.

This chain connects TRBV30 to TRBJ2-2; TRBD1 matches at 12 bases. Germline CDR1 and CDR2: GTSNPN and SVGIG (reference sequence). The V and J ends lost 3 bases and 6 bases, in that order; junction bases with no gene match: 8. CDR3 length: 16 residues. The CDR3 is CAWRPPGTGGSGELFF. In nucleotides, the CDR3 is TGTGCCTGGAGGCCGCCCGGGACAGGGGGCTCCGGGGAGCTGTTTTTT.

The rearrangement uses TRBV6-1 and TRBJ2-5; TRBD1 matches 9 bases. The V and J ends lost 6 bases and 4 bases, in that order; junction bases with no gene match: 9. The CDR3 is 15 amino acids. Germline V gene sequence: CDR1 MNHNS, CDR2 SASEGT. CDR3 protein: CASSMDRGRGETQYF. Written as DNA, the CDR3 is TGTGCCAGCAGCATGGACAGGGGCAGGGGAGAGACCCAGTACTTC.

The DNA for the CDR3 is TGCAGTGCTAGGGGGGCGAACACTGAAGCTTTCTTT. This gives the protein CSARGANTEAFF. V and J are TRBV20-1 and TRBJ1-1; tentatively, D is TRBD1 (6 bases). The germline gives CDR1 DFQATT, CDR2 SNEGSKA (reference sequence). Trimming left V 3 bases short and J 1 base short, with 6 bases between. CDR3 length equals 12 residues.

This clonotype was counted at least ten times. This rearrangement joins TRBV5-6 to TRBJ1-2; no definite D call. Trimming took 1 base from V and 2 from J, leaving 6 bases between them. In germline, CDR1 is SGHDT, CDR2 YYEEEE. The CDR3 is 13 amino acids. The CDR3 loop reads CASSLPDNYGYTF. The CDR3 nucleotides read TGTGCCAGCAGCTTGCCCGACAACTATGGCTACACCTTC. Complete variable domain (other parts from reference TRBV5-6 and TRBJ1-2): DAGVTQSPTHLIKTRGQQVTLRCSPKSGHDTVSWYQQALGQGPQFIFQYYEEEERQRGNFPDRFSGHQFPNYSSELNVNALLLGDSALYLCASSLPDNYGYTFGSGTRLTVV.

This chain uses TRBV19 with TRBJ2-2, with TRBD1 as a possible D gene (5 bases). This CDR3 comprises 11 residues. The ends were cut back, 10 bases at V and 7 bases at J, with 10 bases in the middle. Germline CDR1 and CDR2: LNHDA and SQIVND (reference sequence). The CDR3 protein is CATQGNGELFF. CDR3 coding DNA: TGTGCCACTCAGGGTAACGGGGAGCTGTTTTTT.

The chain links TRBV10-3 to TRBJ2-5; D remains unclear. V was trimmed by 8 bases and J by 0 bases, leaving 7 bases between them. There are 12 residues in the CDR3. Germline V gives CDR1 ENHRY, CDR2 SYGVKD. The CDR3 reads CAIGPNQETQYF. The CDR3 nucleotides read TGTGCCATCGGGCCGAACCAAGAGACCCAGTACTTC.

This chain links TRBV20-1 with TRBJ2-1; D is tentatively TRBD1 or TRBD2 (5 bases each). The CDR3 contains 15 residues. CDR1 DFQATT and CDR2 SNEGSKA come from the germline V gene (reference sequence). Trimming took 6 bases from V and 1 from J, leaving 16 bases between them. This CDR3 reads CSAGVGARSYNEQFF. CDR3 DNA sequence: TGCAGTGCCGGGGTAGGGGCTAGGTCCTACAATGAGCAGTTCTTC.

CDR3 coding DNA: TGTGCCACCAGCACCCGGACGGGCACCTATCAGGATACGCAGTATTTT. The encoded protein is CATSTRTGTYQDTQYF. The V call is TRBV15, the J call TRBJ2-3, with D hard to call. V was clipped by 4 bases and J by 6 bases, with 20 bases between them. The CDR3 loop spans 16 amino acids. Germline loops: CDR1 LNHNV, CDR2 YYDKDF (reference sequence).